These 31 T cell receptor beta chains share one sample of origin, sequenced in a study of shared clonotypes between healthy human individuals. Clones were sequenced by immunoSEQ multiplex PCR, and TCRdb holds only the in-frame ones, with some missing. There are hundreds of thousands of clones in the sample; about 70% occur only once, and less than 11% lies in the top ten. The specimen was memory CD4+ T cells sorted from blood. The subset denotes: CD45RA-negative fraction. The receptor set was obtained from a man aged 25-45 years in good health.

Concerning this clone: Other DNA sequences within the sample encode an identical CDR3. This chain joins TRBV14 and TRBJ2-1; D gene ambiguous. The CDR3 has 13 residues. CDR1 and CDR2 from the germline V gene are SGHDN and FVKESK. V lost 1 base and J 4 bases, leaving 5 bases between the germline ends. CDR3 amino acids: CASSQGVYNEQFF. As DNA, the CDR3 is TGTGCCAGCAGCCAAGGGGTGTACAATGAGCAGTTCTTC.

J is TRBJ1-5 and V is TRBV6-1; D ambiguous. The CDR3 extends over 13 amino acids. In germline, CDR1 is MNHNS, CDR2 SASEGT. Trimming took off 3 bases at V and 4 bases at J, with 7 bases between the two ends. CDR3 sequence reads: CASSDQRNQPQHF. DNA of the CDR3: TGTGCCAGCAGTGATCAGAGGAATCAGCCCCAGCATTTT.

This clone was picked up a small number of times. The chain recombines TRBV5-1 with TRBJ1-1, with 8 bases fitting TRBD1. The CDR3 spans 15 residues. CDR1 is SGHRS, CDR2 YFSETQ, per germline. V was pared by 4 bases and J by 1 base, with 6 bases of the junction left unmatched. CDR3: CASSKDDRGNTEAFF. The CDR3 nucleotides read TGCGCCAGCAGCAAGGACGACAGGGGGAACACTGAAGCTTTCTTT.

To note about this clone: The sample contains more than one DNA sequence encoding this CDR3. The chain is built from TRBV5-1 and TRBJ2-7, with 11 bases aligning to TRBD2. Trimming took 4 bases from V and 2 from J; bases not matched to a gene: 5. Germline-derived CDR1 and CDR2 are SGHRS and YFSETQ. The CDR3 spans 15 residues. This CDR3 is CASSLSTSGTYEQYF. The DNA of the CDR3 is TGCGCCAGCAGCCTATCGACTAGCGGGACCTACGAGCAGTACTTC.

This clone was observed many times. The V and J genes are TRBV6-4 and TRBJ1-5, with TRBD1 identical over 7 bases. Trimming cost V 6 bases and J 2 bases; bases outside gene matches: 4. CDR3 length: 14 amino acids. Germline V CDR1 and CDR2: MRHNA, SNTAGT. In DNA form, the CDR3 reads TGTGCCAGCAGCAAGGGGGCTCGCAATCAGCCCCAGCATTTT. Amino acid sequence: CASSKGARNQPQHF.

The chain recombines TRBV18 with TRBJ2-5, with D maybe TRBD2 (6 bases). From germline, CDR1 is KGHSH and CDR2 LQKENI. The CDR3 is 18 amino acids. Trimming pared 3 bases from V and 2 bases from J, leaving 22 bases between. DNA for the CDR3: TGTGCCAGCTCACCGCTCGCCGGGGCGGGAACGGGACAAGAGACCCAGTACTTC. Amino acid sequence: CASSPLAGAGTGQETQYF.

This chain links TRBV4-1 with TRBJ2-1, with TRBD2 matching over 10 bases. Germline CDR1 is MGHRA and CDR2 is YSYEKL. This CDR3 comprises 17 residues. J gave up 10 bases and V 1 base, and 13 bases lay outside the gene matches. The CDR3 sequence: CASSQAASGSRIGEQFF. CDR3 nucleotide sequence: TGCGCCAGCAGCCAAGCGGCTAGCGGGAGTAGAATCGGGGAGCAGTTCTTC.

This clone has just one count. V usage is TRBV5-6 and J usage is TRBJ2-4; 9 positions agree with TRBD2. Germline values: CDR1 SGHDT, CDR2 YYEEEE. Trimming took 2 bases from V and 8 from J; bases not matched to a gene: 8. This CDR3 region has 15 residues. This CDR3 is CASSFDSGSVDIQYF. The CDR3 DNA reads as TGTGCCAGCAGCTTCGATAGCGGGAGTGTTGACATTCAGTACTTC.

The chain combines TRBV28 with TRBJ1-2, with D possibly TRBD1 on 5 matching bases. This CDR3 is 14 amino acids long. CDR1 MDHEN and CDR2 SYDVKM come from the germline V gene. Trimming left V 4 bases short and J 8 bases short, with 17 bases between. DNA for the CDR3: TGTGCCAGCAGTTATTTGGGACCTCAAATGGGCTACACCTTC. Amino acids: CASSYLGPQMGYTF.

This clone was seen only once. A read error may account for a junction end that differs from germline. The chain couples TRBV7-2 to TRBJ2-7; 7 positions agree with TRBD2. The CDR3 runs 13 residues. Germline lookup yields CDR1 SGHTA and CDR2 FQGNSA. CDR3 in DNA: TGTGTCAGCAGCCGTCAAACCGAGACTAGCTTTCGGTTC. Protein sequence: CVSSRQTETSFRF.

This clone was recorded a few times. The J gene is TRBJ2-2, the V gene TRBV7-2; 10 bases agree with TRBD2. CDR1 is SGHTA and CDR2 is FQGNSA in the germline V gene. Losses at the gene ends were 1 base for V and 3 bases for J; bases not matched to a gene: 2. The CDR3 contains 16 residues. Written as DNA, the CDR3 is TGTGCCAGCAGCTTAGAGGGACTAGCGTACACCGGGGAGCTGTTTTTT. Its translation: CASSLEGLAYTGELFF.

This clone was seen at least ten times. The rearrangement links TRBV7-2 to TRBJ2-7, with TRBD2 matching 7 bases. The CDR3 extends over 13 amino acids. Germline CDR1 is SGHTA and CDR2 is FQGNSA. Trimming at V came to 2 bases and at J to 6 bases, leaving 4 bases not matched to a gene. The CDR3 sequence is CASSLWGGGEQYF. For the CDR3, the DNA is TGTGCCAGCAGCTTATGGGGGGGTGGCGAGCAGTACTTC.

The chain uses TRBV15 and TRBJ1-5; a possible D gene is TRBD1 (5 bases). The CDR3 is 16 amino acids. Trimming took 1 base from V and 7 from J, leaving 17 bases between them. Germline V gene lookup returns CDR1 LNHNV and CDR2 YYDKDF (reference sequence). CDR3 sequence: CATSRGGLRVGQPQHF. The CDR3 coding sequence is TGTGCCACCAGCAGAGGGGGCCTTCGAGTCGGGCAGCCCCAGCATTTT.

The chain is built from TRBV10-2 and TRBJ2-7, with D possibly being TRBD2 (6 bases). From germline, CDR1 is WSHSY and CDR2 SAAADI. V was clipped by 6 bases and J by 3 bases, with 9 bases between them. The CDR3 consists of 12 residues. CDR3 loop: CASSGDCYEQYF. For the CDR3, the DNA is TGCGCCAGCAGCGGGGACTGCTACGAGCAGTACTTC.

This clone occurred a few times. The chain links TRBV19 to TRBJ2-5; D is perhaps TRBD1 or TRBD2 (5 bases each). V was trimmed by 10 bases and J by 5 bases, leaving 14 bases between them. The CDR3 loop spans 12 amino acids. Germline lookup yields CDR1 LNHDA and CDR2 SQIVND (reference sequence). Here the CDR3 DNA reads TGTGCCACTAGCCAGGGTCGGGAGACCCAGTACTTC. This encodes CATSQGRETQYF.

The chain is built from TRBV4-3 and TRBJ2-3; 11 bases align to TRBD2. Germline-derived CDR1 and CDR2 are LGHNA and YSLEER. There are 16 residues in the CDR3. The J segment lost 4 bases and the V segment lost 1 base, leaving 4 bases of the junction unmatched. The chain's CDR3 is CASSQGLAGISDTQYF. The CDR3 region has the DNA TGCGCCAGCAGCCAAGGACTAGCGGGAATCTCAGATACGCAGTATTTT.

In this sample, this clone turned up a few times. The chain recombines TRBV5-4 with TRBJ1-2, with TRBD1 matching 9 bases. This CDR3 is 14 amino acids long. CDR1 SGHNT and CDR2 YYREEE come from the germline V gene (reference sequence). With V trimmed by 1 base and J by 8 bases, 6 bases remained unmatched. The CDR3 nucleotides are TGTGCCAGCAGCTTGATCACAGGGGGCGCGGGCTACACCTTC. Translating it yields CASSLITGGAGYTF.

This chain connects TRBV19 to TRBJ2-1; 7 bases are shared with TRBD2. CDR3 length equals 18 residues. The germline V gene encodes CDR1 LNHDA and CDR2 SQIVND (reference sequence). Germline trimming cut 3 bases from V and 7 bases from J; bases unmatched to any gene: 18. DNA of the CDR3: TGTGCCAGTAGTATCTCCTTTTTAAGTCGGGCTAGCGGTAATGAGCAGTTCTTC. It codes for CASSISFLSRASGNEQFF.

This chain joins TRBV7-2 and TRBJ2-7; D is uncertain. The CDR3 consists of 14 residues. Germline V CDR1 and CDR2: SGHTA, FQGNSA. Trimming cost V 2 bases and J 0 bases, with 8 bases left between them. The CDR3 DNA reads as TGTGCCAGCAGCTTAATAAGGAGCTCCTACGAGCAGTACTTC. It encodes CASSLIRSSYEQYF.

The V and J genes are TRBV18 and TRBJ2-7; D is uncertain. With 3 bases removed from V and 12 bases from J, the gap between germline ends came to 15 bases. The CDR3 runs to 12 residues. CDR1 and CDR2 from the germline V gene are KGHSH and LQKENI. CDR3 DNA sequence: TGTGCCAGCTCACCTTCGACCTACGGGTCGTACTTC. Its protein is CASSPSTYGSYF.

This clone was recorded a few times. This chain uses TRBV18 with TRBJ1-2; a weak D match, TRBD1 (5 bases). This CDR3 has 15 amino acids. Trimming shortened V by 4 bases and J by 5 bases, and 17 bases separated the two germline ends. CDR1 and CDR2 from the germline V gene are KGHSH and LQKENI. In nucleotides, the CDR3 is TGTGCCAGCTCACGACCCGGGACGGCTGATTATGGCTACACCTTC. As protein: CASSRPGTADYGYTF.

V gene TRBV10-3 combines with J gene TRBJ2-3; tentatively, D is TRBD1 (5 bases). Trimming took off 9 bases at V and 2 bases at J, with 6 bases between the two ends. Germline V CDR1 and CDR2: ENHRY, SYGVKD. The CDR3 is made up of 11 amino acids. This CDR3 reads CAIGATDTQYF. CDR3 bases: TGTGCCATTGGGGCCACAGATACGCAGTATTTT.

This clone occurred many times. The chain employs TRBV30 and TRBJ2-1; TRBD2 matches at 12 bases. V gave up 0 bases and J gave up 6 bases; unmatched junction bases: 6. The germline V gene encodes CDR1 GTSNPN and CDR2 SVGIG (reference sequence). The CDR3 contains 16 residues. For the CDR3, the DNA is TGTGCCTGGAGTGTCGGAACGACTAGCGGGGGCAATGAGCAGTTCTTC. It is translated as CAWSVGTTSGGNEQFF.

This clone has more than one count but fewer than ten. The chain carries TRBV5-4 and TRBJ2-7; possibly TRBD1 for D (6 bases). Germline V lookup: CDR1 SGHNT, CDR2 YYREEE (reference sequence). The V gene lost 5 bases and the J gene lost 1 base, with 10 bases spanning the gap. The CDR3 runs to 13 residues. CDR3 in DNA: TGTGCCAGCAGACAGGGCAGGTCCTACGAGCAGTACTTC. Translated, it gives CASRQGRSYEQYF.

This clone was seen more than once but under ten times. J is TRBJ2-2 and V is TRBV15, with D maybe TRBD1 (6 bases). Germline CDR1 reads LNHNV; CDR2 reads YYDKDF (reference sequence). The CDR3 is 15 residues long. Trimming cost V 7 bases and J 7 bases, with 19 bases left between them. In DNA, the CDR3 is TGTGCCACCACTTATGTTGGGGGCCAAAGCGGGGAGCTGTTTTTT. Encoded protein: CATTYVGGQSGELFF.

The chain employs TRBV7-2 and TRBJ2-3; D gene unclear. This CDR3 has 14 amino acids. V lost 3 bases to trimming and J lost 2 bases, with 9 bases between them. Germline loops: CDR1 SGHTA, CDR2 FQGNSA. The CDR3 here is CASSFGRVTDTQYF. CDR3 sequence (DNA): TGTGCCAGCAGCTTTGGAAGGGTCACAGATACGCAGTATTTT.

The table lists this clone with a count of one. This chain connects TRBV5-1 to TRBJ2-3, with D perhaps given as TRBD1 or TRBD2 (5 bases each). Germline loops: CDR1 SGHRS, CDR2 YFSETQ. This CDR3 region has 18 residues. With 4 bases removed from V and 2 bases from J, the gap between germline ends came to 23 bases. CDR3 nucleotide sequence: TGCGCCAGCAGCCCGGGACGGGGTTTGGTAGCCGTCACAGATACGCAGTATTTT. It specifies CASSPGRGLVAVTDTQYF.

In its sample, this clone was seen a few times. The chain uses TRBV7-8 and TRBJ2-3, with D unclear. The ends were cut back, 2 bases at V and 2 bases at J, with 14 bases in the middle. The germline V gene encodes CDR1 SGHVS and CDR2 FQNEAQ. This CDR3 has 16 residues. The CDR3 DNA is TGTGCCAGCAGCTTAATTGTTGGGGTATTCACAGATACGCAGTATTTT. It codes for CASSLIVGVFTDTQYF.

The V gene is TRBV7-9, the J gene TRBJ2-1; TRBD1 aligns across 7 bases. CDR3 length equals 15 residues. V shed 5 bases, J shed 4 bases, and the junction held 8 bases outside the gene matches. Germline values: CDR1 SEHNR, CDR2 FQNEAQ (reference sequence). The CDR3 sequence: CASSAQTGLYNEQFF. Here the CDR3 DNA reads TGTGCCAGCAGCGCCCAGACAGGGCTTTACAATGAGCAGTTCTTC. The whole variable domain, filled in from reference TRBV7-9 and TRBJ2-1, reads DTGVSQNPRHKITKRGQNVTFRCDPISEHNRLYWYRQTLGQGPEFLTYFQNEAQLEKSRLLSDRFSAERPKGSFSTLEIQRTEQGDSAMYLCASSAQTGLYNEQFFGPGTRLTVL.

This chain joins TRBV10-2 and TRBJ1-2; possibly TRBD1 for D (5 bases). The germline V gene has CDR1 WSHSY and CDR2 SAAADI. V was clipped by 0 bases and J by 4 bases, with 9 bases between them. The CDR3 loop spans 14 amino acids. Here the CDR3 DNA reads TGCGCCAGCAGTGAGTCGATGACAGCCTATGGCTACACCTTC. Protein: CASSESMTAYGYTF.

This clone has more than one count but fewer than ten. CDR3 bases: TGCGCCAGCAGCCCGTTAGCGGGAGGCCTGGAAAATGAGCAGTTCTTC. Translated: CASSPLAGGLENEQFF. The chain couples TRBV5-1 to TRBJ2-1; 10 bases fit TRBD2. V lost 4 bases to trimming and J lost 7 bases; unmatched junction nucleotides: 11. Germline V lookup: CDR1 SGHRS, CDR2 YFSETQ. CDR3 length equals 16 residues.